Below, one TCR beta chain is given with its context. This record comes from a study of blood T cell repertoires in COVID-19. The germline V gene encodes CDR1 MNHEY and CDR2 SVGAGI. Trimming cost V 2 bases and J 1 base; bases outside gene matches: 0. The CDR3 is 16 residues long. The study assigned cohorts using participant-reported clinical history. Here immunoSEQ multiplex PCR was the method, and the copy in TCRdb shows in-frame clones only, minus some. The sample lists hundreds of thousands of clones; approximately 86% were seen once. This TCR came from a woman aged 18-30 years who had recovered from COVID-19. The J gene is TRBJ2-6, the V gene TRBV6-5; 9 bases agree with TRBD1. Sequencing used PBMCs or T cells enriched from blood (not recorded which). As DNA, the CDR3 is TGTGCCAGCAGTTACGGGACAGGGTCTGGGGCCAACGTCCTGACTTTC. Its protein product is CASSYGTGSGANVLTF.